Listed below are T cell receptor beta chains from one sample, sequenced in a study of blood T cells in healthy people across ages. TCRdb ran MiXCR on the 5' RACE reads and lists one entry per CDR3 protein. The data show some 930,000 distinct CDR3 sequences, about 29% seen once. The sample also formed part of further work on T cells of mothers and their children.

Specimen: blood. These TCRs come from a woman in her thirties or forties in good health. The CDR3 runs from the conserved cysteine through the conserved F or W.

j_call,v_call,cdr3_length,cdr3_aa
TRBJ1-5,TRBV15,16,CATSWDRGFSNQPQHF
TRBJ2-5,TRBV28,13,CASSLSIGKTQYF
TRBJ2-4,TRBV28,20,CASSYQPPGQGAWAKNIQYF
TRBJ2-3,TRBV20-1,15,CSASPGQGNTDTQYF
TRBJ1-4,TRBV20-1,14,CSAAGGSTNEKLFF
.,TRBV2,14,CASRAGTAIYEQYF
TRBJ1-5,TRBV28,16,CASSLWFGGSNQPQHF
TRBJ1-2,TRBV28,15,CASTPGAISNYSHTF
TRBJ2-5,TRBV20-1,17,CSARDWLAGPFVETQYF
TRBJ2-3,TRBV12-3/TRBV12-4,19,CASSLGTALAGAGTDTQYF